Below, 4 T cell receptor beta chains from the same sample are listed, as sequenced in a study of T cells in tumors after PD-1 blockade. The data were produced by immunoSEQ multiplex PCR, yet TCRdb's version contains in-frame clones alone and is incomplete. The profile shows approximately 2,000 clones, about 76% of them singletons. Time point meaning: second of two pre-therapy site-matched biopsies about 2 months apart. The starting material was tumor tissue, obtained before anti-PD-1 treatment. The receptors here all came from a human donor with basal cell carcinoma.

This chain connects TRBV27 to TRBJ2-1; D is unclear. Trimming took 2 bases from V and 9 from J, leaving 11 bases between them. The germline gives CDR1 MNHEY, CDR2 SMNVEV (reference sequence). CDR3 size: 13 residues. The CDR3 DNA reads TGTGCCAGCAGTTTAGGGTACGGGTTTGAGCAGTTCTTC. Protein sequence: CASSLGYGFEQFF.

The J gene is TRBJ2-6, the V gene TRBV6-5; no clear D gene. This CDR3 comprises 15 residues. Between the trimmed V and J ends, which lost 6 bases and 4 bases, there was a span of 13 bases. The germline CDR1 and CDR2 sequences are MNHEY and SVGAGI. CDR3 protein: CASRSVGNGANVLTF. The CDR3 region has the DNA TGTGCCAGCAGATCCGTAGGAAACGGGGCCAACGTCCTGACTTTC.

The chain has TRBV5-1 and TRBJ1-2; unclear D gene. CDR3 length equals 16 residues. Germline V gives CDR1 SGHRS, CDR2 YFSETQ. Trimming pared 0 bases from V and 0 bases from J, leaving 12 bases between. DNA for the CDR3: TGCGCCAGCAGCTTGGGGCAACGGATAGCTAACTATGGCTACACCTTC. It is translated as CASSLGQRIANYGYTF.

This clone occurred once. Other DNA sequences from this sample encode an identical CDR3 as well. The chain is built from TRBV9 and TRBJ2-7, with a tentative D call TRBD2 (7 bases). This CDR3 has 16 amino acids. Germline V gene lookup returns CDR1 SGDLS and CDR2 YYNGEE. V was shortened by 1 base and J by 4 bases, with 18 bases between the two germline ends. The CDR3 DNA sequence: TGTGCCAGCAGCGTAAAAGAGGGGGGGCGCTCTTACGAGCAGTACTTC. Translation gives CASSVKEGGRSYEQYF.